This entry lists 32 T cell receptor beta chains sequenced from one sample in a study of OX40 agonist ivuxolimab in advanced cancers. Here immunoSEQ multiplex PCR was the method, and the copy in TCRdb shows in-frame clones only, minus some. Seen here are around 80,000 clones, about four fifths observed once, and the top ten hold less than 3%. The sequencing used CD4+ or CD8+ T cells sorted from blood, collected in a trial of the OX40 agonist ivuxolimab. The receptors here all came from an adult with an advanced solid tumor such as melanoma, head and neck, liver or kidney cancer.

This clone was seen only once. This sequence joins TRBV12-2 and TRBJ1-5. TRBV12-2 is a recognized pseudogene. This CDR3 contains 14 residues. The CDR3 spells CASRLWHDEEPQHF. DNA of the CDR3: TGTGCAAGTCGCTTATGGCACGACGAGGAGCCCCAGCATTTT.

The chain links TRBV28 to TRBJ1-5; D is possibly TRBD1 (5 bases). The V end lost 2 bases, the J end lost 3 bases, and 11 bases lay between the germline ends. The CDR3 runs to 15 residues. In germline, CDR1 is MDHEN, CDR2 SYDVKM. This chain's CDR3 is CASSLPDSYNQPQHF. CDR3 nucleotide sequence: TGTGCCAGCAGTTTACCAGACAGTTACAATCAGCCCCAGCATTTT.

The rearrangement links TRBV27 to TRBJ1-6, with TRBD1 identical over 7 bases. Germline CDR1 and CDR2: MNHEY and SMNVEV (reference sequence). The CDR3 is 13 residues long. Trimming cost V 10 bases and J 4 bases; bases outside gene matches: 4. The chain's CDR3 is CATSGQYNSPLHF. In DNA form, the CDR3 reads TGTGCCACCTCGGGACAGTATAATTCACCCCTCCACTTT.

The rearrangement uses TRBV2 and TRBJ2-7, with unresolved D. There are 12 residues in the CDR3. The germline gives CDR1 SNHLY, CDR2 FYNNEI. The V end was cut by 6 bases, the J end by 6 bases, with 12 bases between. The CDR3 DNA sequence: TGTGCCAGCAGCGCCCAACGCCCCGAGCAGTACTTC. Translated, it gives CASSAQRPEQYF.

V usage is TRBV9 and J usage is TRBJ2-2; no firm D call. This CDR3 is built from 13 residues. Germline CDR1 reads SGDLS; CDR2 reads YYNGEE. Trimming left V 3 bases short and J 6 bases short, with 9 bases between. The CDR3 loop is CASSGPPPGELFF. The CDR3 DNA reads TGTGCCAGCAGCGGACCCCCGCCCGGGGAGCTGTTTTTT.

This clone came up a few times. V and J are TRBV28 and TRBJ2-1; tentatively, D is TRBD1 (6 bases). CDR1 and CDR2 from the germline V gene are MDHEN and SYDVKM. V lost 7 bases, J lost 4 bases, and 11 bases lay in between. This CDR3 region has 13 residues. CDR3 sequence: CASMTGHYNEQFF. The CDR3 DNA sequence: TGTGCCAGCATGACAGGACATTACAATGAGCAGTTCTTC.

In its sample, this clone was seen a few times. The chain carries TRBV30 and TRBJ2-7; 11 nucleotides line up with TRBD2. With 0 bases clipped from V and 7 bases from J, the junction kept 5 bases outside the gene matches. CDR1 is GTSNPN and CDR2 is SVGIG in the germline V gene (reference sequence). CDR3 size: 14 residues. As DNA, the CDR3 is TGTGCCTGGAGTGTACGGTCTAGCGGGGGGGAGCAGTACTTC. This sequence encodes CAWSVRSSGGEQYF. Full variable domain (rest looked up from reference TRBV30 and TRBJ2-7): SQTIHQWPATLVQPVGSPLSLECTVEGTSNPNLYWYRQAAGRGLQLLFYSVGIGQISSEVPQNLSASRPQDRQFILSSKKLLLSDSGFYLCAWSVRSSGGEQYFGPGTRLTVT.

CDR3 bases: TGTGCCAGCAGTGTACCCGGACAGGGGTACGGCTACACCTTC. This translates into CASSVPGQGYGYTF. The chain uses TRBV2 and TRBJ1-2, with 9 bases identical to TRBD1. With 4 bases clipped from V and 8 bases from J, the junction kept 8 bases outside the gene matches. CDR1 is SNHLY and CDR2 is FYNNEI in the germline V gene. The CDR3 is 14 amino acids.

The chain employs TRBV7-2 and TRBJ2-3; possibly TRBD2 for D (6 bases). Trimming pared 1 base from V and 0 bases from J, leaving 8 bases between. Germline-derived CDR1 and CDR2 are SGHTA and FQGNSA. The CDR3 extends over 15 amino acids. CDR3 nucleotides: TGTGCCAGCAGCTTAGTTAGCGGCAGCACAGATACGCAGTATTTT. Protein product: CASSLVSGSTDTQYF.

The J gene is TRBJ2-2, the V gene TRBV5-1; no reliable D call. The CDR3 extends over 13 amino acids. Trimming removed 0 bases from V and 6 bases from J, with 6 bases in between. Germline CDR1 reads SGHRS; CDR2 reads YFSETQ. The CDR3 DNA follows: TGCGCCAGCAGCTTGGTGTCCTCCGGGGAGCTGTTTTTT. It codes for CASSLVSSGELFF. Filled out from reference TRBV5-1 and TRBJ2-2, the complete variable domain reads KAGVTQTPRYLIKTRGQQVTLSCSPISGHRSVSWYQQTPGQGLQFLFEYFSETQRNKGNFPGRFSGRQFSNSRSEMNVSTLELGDSALYLCASSLVSSGELFFGEGSRLTVL.

The chain carries TRBV9 and TRBJ2-2; 8 bases align to TRBD1. The length of the CDR3 is 14 residues. The junction had 7 bases not matched to a gene; V was cut back by 4 bases and J by 8 bases. Germline CDR1 reads SGDLS; CDR2 reads YYNGEE. CDR3 DNA sequence: TGTGCCAGCAGCCGGACAGGGTATAGAGGGGAGCTGTTTTTT. Amino acids: CASSRTGYRGELFF.

This chain links TRBV9 with TRBJ1-2, with TRBD1 matching over 9 bases. Germline CDR1 reads SGDLS; CDR2 reads YYNGEE. J lost 13 bases, V lost 4 bases, and 14 bases had no gene match. CDR3 length equals 14 residues. Here the CDR3 DNA reads TGTGCCAGCAGCCAACCGGGACAGGGCCAATCTATCACCTTC. It encodes CASSQPGQGQSITF.

The chain recombines TRBV11-1 with TRBJ2-2, with 7 bases identical to TRBD2. The V segment lost 1 base and the J segment 3 bases; nucleotides outside the gene matches: 11. The length of the CDR3 is 18 residues. The germline V gene has CDR1 SGHAT and CDR2 FQDESV (reference sequence). As DNA, the CDR3 is TGTGCCAGCAGCTTAGGTGTTATGGGAGGGCCGTACACCGGGGAGCTGTTTTTT. Translation gives CASSLGVMGGPYTGELFF. The full variable domain, rest sourced from reference TRBV11-1 and TRBJ2-2, is EAEVAQSPRYKITEKSQAVAFWCDPISGHATLYWYRQILGQGPELLVQFQDESVVDDSQLPKDRFSAERLKGVDSTLKIQPAELGDSAMYLCASSLGVMGGPYTGELFFGEGSRLTVL.

The V and J genes are TRBV18 and TRBJ1-1, with 11 bases identical to TRBD1. The CDR3 length is 16 residues. Trimming took 3 bases from V and 5 from J; bases not matched to a gene: 8. Looked up from germline, CDR1 is KGHSH and CDR2 is LQKENI. CDR3 in DNA: TGTGCCAGCTCACCTCTTGGACAGGGGGCGCGGACTGAAGCTTTCTTT. This codes for CASSPLGQGARTEAFF.

The V call is TRBV5-1, the J call TRBJ2-1; a possible D gene is TRBD1 (6 bases). V lost 1 base and J lost 5, with 16 bases in between. The CDR3 extends over 16 amino acids. Germline CDR1 reads SGHRS; CDR2 reads YFSETQ. The chain's CDR3 is CASSLRQGKGNNEQFF. The CDR3 nucleotides read TGCGCCAGCAGCTTGCGGCAGGGGAAGGGTAACAATGAGCAGTTCTTC.

The V gene is TRBV29-1, the J gene TRBJ1-5; TRBD1 agrees at 7 bases. The CDR3 has 14 residues. The V segment lost 5 bases and the J segment 2 bases; nucleotides outside the gene matches: 6. CDR1 and CDR2 (germline): SQVTM, ANQGSEA. The CDR3 spells CSVTTGAGNQPQHF. In DNA form, the CDR3 reads TGCAGCGTTACCACAGGGGCGGGCAATCAGCCCCAGCATTTT. Based on the CDR3 plus reference TRBV29-1 and TRBJ1-5, the full variable domain is SAVISQKPSRDICQRGTSLTIQCQVDSQVTMMFWYRQQPGQSLTLIATANQGSEATYESGFVIDKFPISRPNLTFSTLTVSNMSPEDSSIYLCSVTTGAGNQPQHFGDGTRLSIL.

CDR3 amino acids: CASSLNEGLGETQYF. The CDR3 bases are TGTGCCAGCAGCCTAAACGAGGGGCTGGGAGAGACCCAGTACTTC. The V and J genes are TRBV7-9 and TRBJ2-5, with D possibly called TRBD1 or TRBD2 (5 bases each). The germline gives CDR1 SEHNR, CDR2 FQNEAQ (reference sequence). The V end was cut by 5 bases, the J end by 4 bases, with 17 bases between. CDR3 length equals 15 residues.

The genes are TRBV2 and TRBJ2-5; 10 bases are a match to TRBD2. V lost 2 bases, J lost 1 base, and 1 base stayed unmatched. The CDR3 length is 15 residues. Looked up from germline, CDR1 is SNHLY and CDR2 is FYNNEI. The CDR3 region is CASSELAGAQETQYF. The CDR3 nucleotides read TGTGCCAGCAGTGAACTAGCGGGGGCCCAAGAGACCCAGTACTTC.

In its sample, this clone was seen once. Here the CDR3 DNA reads TGCGCCAGCAGCCAAGCCGACAGCACAGATACGCAGTATTTT. Its translation: CASSQADSTDTQYF. The chain joins TRBV4-3 to TRBJ2-3; no firm D call. Trimming took off 1 base at V and 0 bases at J, with 5 bases between the two ends. This CDR3 is built from 14 residues. Germline V gene data show CDR1 as LGHNA and CDR2 as YSLEER.

The genes are TRBV7-2 and TRBJ1-1, with 7 bases matching TRBD1. J was trimmed by 3 bases and V by 5 bases; bases with no gene match: 3. CDR3 length: 13 residues. Germline V gene lookup returns CDR1 SGHTA and CDR2 FQGNSA. CDR3: CASSPTGYTEAFF. The CDR3 nucleotides are TGTGCCAGCAGCCCGACAGGGTACACTGAAGCTTTCTTT.

The chain joins TRBV11-2 to TRBJ2-5; tentative D call: TRBD2 (6 bases). Germline CDR1 SGHAT, CDR2 FQNNGV. The V end was cut by 1 base, the J end by 5 bases, with 8 bases between. This CDR3 is built from 13 residues. The DNA for the CDR3 is TGTGCCAGCAGCTTAGTGGAGGGGGAGACCCAGTACTTC. Translated: CASSLVEGETQYF.

This clone showed up just once. This chain links TRBV6-5 with TRBJ1-2; perhaps TRBD1 as D (5 bases). The CDR3 loop spans 15 amino acids. Germline-derived CDR1 and CDR2 are MNHEY and SVGAGI. The germline V and J ends were trimmed by 5 bases and 2 bases, with 15 bases remaining between them. Written as DNA, the CDR3 is TGTGCCAGCAGTGGGGAGGGACTTTTGAACTATGGCTACACCTTC. Residues: CASSGEGLLNYGYTF.

The chain employs TRBV1 and TRBJ2-3; TRBD2 is the table's D call, not checked against the DNA. TRBV1 is assigned pseudogene status. The CDR3 consists of 20 residues. The CDR3 region is CTSSQAPSGGAHLCPDTQYF. The CDR3 DNA is TGCACCAGCAGCCAAGCCCCTAGCGGGGGGGCCCATCTTTGTCCAGATACGCAGTATTTT.

This chain connects TRBV12-5 to TRBJ2-7; D is possibly TRBD1 (6 bases). V dropped 1 base and J dropped 2 bases, with 9 bases sitting between them. CDR1 is LGHNT and CDR2 is FRNRAP in the germline V gene. This CDR3 region has 14 residues. CDR3 sequence reads: CASGLGQGPYEQYF. The CDR3 DNA is TGTGCTAGTGGTTTGGGGCAGGGGCCCTACGAGCAGTACTTC.

V usage is TRBV18 and J usage is TRBJ1-5; 8 nucleotides line up with TRBD1. The CDR3 has 14 amino acids. The V gene's germline CDR1 is KGHSH and CDR2 LQKENI. V lost 3 bases to trimming and J lost 4 bases; unmatched junction nucleotides: 2. The chain's CDR3 is CASSPGQENQPQHF. In nucleotides, the CDR3 is TGTGCCAGCTCACCGGGACAGGAAAATCAGCCCCAGCATTTT.

The chain links TRBV9 to TRBJ2-5; D is ambiguous. Germline CDR1 is SGDLS and CDR2 is YYNGEE. The CDR3 consists of 14 residues. Trimming took off 4 bases at V and 2 bases at J, with 12 bases between the two ends. The CDR3 loop reads CASSPRLEQETQYF. CDR3 DNA: TGTGCCAGCAGCCCCCGACTGGAACAAGAGACCCAGTACTTC.

This chain connects TRBV19 to TRBJ1-2; 7 bases map to TRBD1. The CDR3 contains 13 residues. The ends lost 5 bases at V and 3 bases at J; junction bases unmatched: 3. CDR1 LNHDA and CDR2 SQIVND come from the germline V gene (reference sequence). The CDR3 sequence is CASSPQGDYGYTF. In DNA form, the CDR3 reads TGTGCCAGTAGTCCCCAGGGGGACTATGGCTACACCTTC.

The rearrangement uses TRBV4-2 and TRBJ2-1; TRBD2 agrees at 11 bases. This CDR3 has 14 residues. Germline CDR1 LGHNA, CDR2 YNFKEQ. V gave up 3 bases and J gave up 9 bases; unmatched junction bases: 4. CDR3 protein: CASSHSGTSGEQFF. In DNA form, the CDR3 reads TGTGCCAGCAGCCATTCCGGGACTAGCGGTGAGCAGTTCTTC.

V is TRBV21-1 and J is TRBJ2-5; TRBD2, the D gene given by the table, was not confirmed from the DNA. TRBV21-1 is designated a pseudogene. CDR3 length equals 13 residues. This CDR3 reads CASSNSPGVLQYF. CDR3 coding DNA: TGTGCCAGCAGCAATTCCCCTGGAGTCCTGCAGTACTTC.

This clone was picked up one time. The V gene is TRBV6-1, the J gene TRBJ2-5; D unresolved. The V and J ends lost 2 bases and 1 base respectively, with 14 bases between them. Germline CDR1 reads MNHNS; CDR2 reads SASEGT. CDR3 length: 16 amino acids. The CDR3 DNA reads TGTGCCAGCAGTGAAAGTATCCCGGCGATCCAAGAGACCCAGTACTTC. This sequence encodes CASSESIPAIQETQYF.

The chain couples TRBV6-6 to TRBJ2-6, with TRBD2 as a possible D gene (5 bases). This CDR3 region has 15 residues. Trimming pared 6 bases from V and 4 bases from J, leaving 13 bases between. Germline V lookup: CDR1 MNHNY, CDR2 SVGAGI (reference sequence). For the CDR3, the DNA is TGTGCCAGCAGGGCTAGCTTTTCCGGGGCCAACGTCCTGACTTTC. Translation gives CASRASFSGANVLTF.

J is TRBJ2-1 and V is TRBV6-1; 7 bases agree with TRBD2. Per germline, CDR1 MNHNS and CDR2 SASEGT. The CDR3 covers 13 residues. The ends lost 2 bases at V and 7 bases at J; junction bases unmatched: 2. CDR3 bases: TGTGCCAGCAGTGAACTCGGGAGGAATGAGCAGTTCTTC. The encoded protein is CASSELGRNEQFF.